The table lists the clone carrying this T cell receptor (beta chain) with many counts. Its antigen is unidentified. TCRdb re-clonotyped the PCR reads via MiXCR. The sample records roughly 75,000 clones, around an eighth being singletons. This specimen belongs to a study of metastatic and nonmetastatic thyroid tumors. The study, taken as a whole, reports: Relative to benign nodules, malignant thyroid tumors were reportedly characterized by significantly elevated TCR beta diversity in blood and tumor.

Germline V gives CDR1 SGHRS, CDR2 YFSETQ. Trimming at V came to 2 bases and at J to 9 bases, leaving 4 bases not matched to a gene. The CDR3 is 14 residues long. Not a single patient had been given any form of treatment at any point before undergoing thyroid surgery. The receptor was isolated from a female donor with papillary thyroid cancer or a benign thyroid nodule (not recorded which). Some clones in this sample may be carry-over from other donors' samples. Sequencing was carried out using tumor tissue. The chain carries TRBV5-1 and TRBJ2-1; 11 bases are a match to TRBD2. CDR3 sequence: CASSFGLAGGEQFF. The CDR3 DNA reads TGCGCCAGCAGCTTTGGTCTAGCGGGGGGTGAGCAGTTCTTC.